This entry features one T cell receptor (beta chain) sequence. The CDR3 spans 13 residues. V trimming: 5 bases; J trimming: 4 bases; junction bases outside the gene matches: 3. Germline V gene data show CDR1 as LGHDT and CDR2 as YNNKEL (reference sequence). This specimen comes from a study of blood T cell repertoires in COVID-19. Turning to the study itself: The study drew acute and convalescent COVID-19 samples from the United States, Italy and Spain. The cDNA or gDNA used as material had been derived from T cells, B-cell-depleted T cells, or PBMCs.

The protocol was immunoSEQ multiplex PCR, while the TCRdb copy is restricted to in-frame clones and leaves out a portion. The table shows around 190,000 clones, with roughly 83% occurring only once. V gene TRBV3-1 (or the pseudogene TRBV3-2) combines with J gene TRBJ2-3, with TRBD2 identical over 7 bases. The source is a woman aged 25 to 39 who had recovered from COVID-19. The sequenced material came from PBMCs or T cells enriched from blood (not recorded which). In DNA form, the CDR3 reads TGTGCCAGCAGCTGGAGCGGGGCAGATACGCAGTATTTT. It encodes CASSWSGADTQYF.